One TCR beta chain is described in this entry. The antigen remains unidentified. Per germline, CDR1 SEHNR and CDR2 FQNEAQ (reference sequence). This CDR3 has 14 residues. Trimming removed 1 base at V and 3 bases at J, with 9 bases between. These data come from a study of OX40 agonist ivuxolimab in advanced cancers. Looking at the study overall: Dose-escalation patients' cancers were hepatocellular carcinoma, melanoma, renal cell or head and neck cancer. Study-level results: The study found that CD8+ T cells averaged more expanded clones than CD4+.

Repertoires were generated with immunoSEQ multiplex PCR, while TCRdb's copy carries only in-frame clones and drops some. Altogether about 53,000 clones are present, roughly nine tenths being singletons, with the ten largest covering about 11%. The sequencing here drew on CD4+ or CD8+ T cells sorted from blood, taken in a trial of the OX40 agonist ivuxolimab. This rearrangement joins TRBV7-9 to TRBJ1-2; D is unclear. This TCR was recovered from an adult with an advanced solid tumor such as melanoma, head and neck, liver or kidney cancer. CDR3 sequence reads: CASSLVETYYGYTF. CDR3 in DNA: TGTGCCAGCAGCTTAGTGGAGACGTACTATGGCTACACCTTC.